The text below deals with one T cell receptor (beta chain). What it binds is unknown. Losses at the gene ends were 6 bases for V and 5 bases for J; bases not matched to a gene: 7. CDR1 and CDR2 (germline): SGHTA, FQGNSA. CDR3 size: 15 residues. These data originate in a study of T cell responses to AZD1222 COVID-19 vaccine. Study-level findings and limits: Breadth and depth of Spike-specific TCRs rose after two AZD1222 doses. Most donors were white British, females outnumbered males, and clonal diversity was possibly underestimated. Samples come after the peak T cell response, not at day 14. CD4 TCRs linked to vaccination spanned spike, dominating at 160-218 and 743-854.

Some clones are missing from TCRdb's copy, which holds only in-frame ones; the method was immunoSEQ multiplex PCR. The sample shows about 180,000 clones, approximately 90% of them seen only once. Sequencing used peripheral blood, obtained on day 0 of AZD1222 vaccination. The chain links TRBV7-2 to TRBJ1-4, with 9 bases identical to TRBD1. This clonotype was obtained from an adult in good health. This chain's CDR3 is CASRWNRGPNEKLFF. In nucleotides, the CDR3 is TGTGCCAGCAGGTGGAACAGGGGGCCGAATGAAAAACTGTTTTTT.